A single sample is the source of the 28 T cell receptor beta chains below, sequenced in a study of tumor and adjacent non-tumor tissue in lung cancer. Three rounds of nested PCR, following a modified ARM-PCR protocol, produced the TCRbeta library. TCRdb called the multiplex PCR reads again in MiXCR, with one record for every CDR3 protein. The table has more than 75,000 distinct CDR3 sequences, under 70% seen once. No cell sorting was done before RNA was extracted from the tissue. The source material was lung tumor tissue. These receptors were collected from a woman in her 70s with non-small cell lung cancer.

As for this clonotype: This may stem from a read error, because a much larger clone lies one nucleotide away. The rearrangement joins TRBV28 to TRBJ1-1; the D is unclear. CDR3 length: 13 amino acids. Germline V CDR1 and CDR2: MDHEN, SYDVKM. The V end lost 10 bases, the J end lost 1 base, and 13 bases lay between the germline ends. DNA of the CDR3: TGTGCCATCCAGGTCACCCAGAACACTGAAGCTTTCTTT. Encoded protein: CAIQVTQNTEAFF.

In regard to this clonotype: One junction end does not reproduce the germline sequence, and a read error may be involved. The rearrangement joins TRBV12-3 or TRBV12-4 to TRBJ1-5; D is ambiguous. The CDR3 has 14 amino acids. The CDR3 DNA is TGTGCCAGCAGTTTAGGCAGACACAATCAGTCCCAGCATTTT. It translates to CASSLGRHNQSQHF.

For this clonotype: At one boundary the junction diverges from the germline segment, which might be a read error. The V gene is TRBV10-1, the J gene TRBJ2-7; D gene unclear. The CDR3 extends over 13 amino acids. Germline-derived CDR1 and CDR2 are WNHNN and SYGVQD (reference sequence). The CDR3: CANSPGNKYEQYF. CDR3 bases: TGCGCCAACAGTCCCGGAAATAAATACGAGCAGTACTTC.

In regard to this clonotype: This sequence may be a read error, since a much larger clone differs from it by one base. The rearrangement joins TRBV11-2 to TRBJ1-6; perhaps TRBD1 as D (5 bases). Germline V gives CDR1 SGHAT, CDR2 FQNNGV. This CDR3 has 16 residues. The CDR3: CASSLILGHSNSPLYF. CDR3 in DNA: TGTGCCAGCAGCTTAATATTAGGACACAGTAATTCACCCCTCTACTTT.

The chain links TRBV12-3 or TRBV12-4 to TRBJ2-7; TRBD1 aligns across 8 bases. The CDR3 has 14 residues. The V segment lost 6 bases and the J segment 5 bases; nucleotides outside the gene matches: 9. DNA of the CDR3: TGTGCCAGCAGATTGGACAGGGCATACCACGAGCAGTACTTC. It encodes CASRLDRAYHEQYF.

This clonotype has a single count. V and J are TRBV28 and TRBJ2-1, with 8 bases matching TRBD2. Looked up from germline, CDR1 is MDHEN and CDR2 is SYDVKM. The CDR3 contains 15 residues. This CDR3 is CGSRTGTSVFSGQFF. In nucleotides, the CDR3 is TGTGGCAGTAGGACCGGGACTAGTGTGTTCTCTGGACAGTTCTTC.

V usage is TRBV20-1 and J usage is TRBJ1-4, with D uncertain. V dropped 6 bases and J dropped 3 bases, with 17 bases sitting between them. The germline V gene encodes CDR1 DFQATT and CDR2 SNEGSKA (reference sequence). There are 15 residues in the CDR3. The CDR3 DNA reads TGCAGTGCAACGTCGGGCCCCGGGGCTAATGAAAAACTGTTTTTT. It yields the protein CSATSGPGANEKLFF.

About this clonotype: Its ends do not fully match the called genes, so a read error is possible. This rearrangement joins TRBV7-8 to TRBJ2-7, with 7 bases identical to TRBD2. The germline gives CDR1 SGHVS, CDR2 FQNEAQ. CDR3 size: 15 residues. CDR3 loop: CVSNFLAAEAGEQYF. Here the CDR3 DNA reads TGTGTCAGCAACTTCCTAGCGGCAGAGGCTGGGGAGCAGTACTTC.

To note about this clonotype: Compared with germline, one end of the junction differs, possibly owing to a read error. This sequence joins TRBV6-4 and TRBJ2-1; D not certain. The CDR3 length is 14 residues. Germline V gives CDR1 MRHNA, CDR2 SNTAGT. CDR3 DNA sequence: TGTGCCAGCACCCCGGATCACCGGAACAATGGGCAGTTCTTC. This encodes CASTPDHRNNGQFF.

Note on this clonotype: A much larger clone differs by one base, so this may be a read error. The chain couples TRBV5-5 to TRBJ2-2, with D unresolved. The V and J ends lost 4 bases and 5 bases respectively, with 15 bases between them. This CDR3 contains 15 residues. Per the germline V gene, CDR1 is SGHKS and CDR2 is YYEKEE (reference sequence). The CDR3 here is CASSPLIASTGELFF. CDR3 sequence (DNA): TGTGCCAGCAGCCCCTTGATTGCGTCTACCGGGGAGCTGTTTTTT.

Turning to this clonotype: The germline gene is not matched at one end of the junction; a read error may be the cause. The chain uses TRBV12-3 or TRBV12-4 and TRBJ2-3, with 7 bases matching TRBD1. The CDR3 runs to 17 residues. The CDR3 loop is CGSSLGSPGGATDTQYF. CDR3 DNA: TGTGGCAGCAGTTTAGGGAGCCCAGGGGGAGCCACAGATACGCAGTATTTT.

On this clonotype itself: The junction shows a germline mismatch at one end, possibly a read error. This chain links TRBV20-1 with TRBJ2-7, with 9 bases aligning to TRBD1. Germline V gene lookup returns CDR1 DFQATT and CDR2 SNEGSKA (reference sequence). The CDR3 covers 15 residues. Here the CDR3 reads CNARGDHRGLRDQYF. CDR3 nucleotide sequence: TGCAATGCTAGAGGAGACCACAGGGGGCTGAGGGACCAGTACTTC.

This clonotype has a single count. Given the absence of the conserved phenylalanine or tryptophan at the CDR3 end, a read error is likely. Because the CDR3's place on the DNA is in doubt, the DNA is left out and the CDR3 is given as listed by TCRdb. This sequence joins TRBV12-3 or TRBV12-4 and TRBJ1-2; no check of the table's D call, TRBD1, against the DNA was made. The CDR3 is 14 residues long, ends included. The CDR3 loop is CASSPRGANYGCTS.

A word on this clonotype: At one of its ends the junction is not consistent with the germline gene, which may arise from a read error. The chain is built from TRBV4-1 and TRBJ1-3, with D perhaps matching TRBD1 (6 bases). The V gene's germline CDR1 is MGHRA and CDR2 YSYEKL. This CDR3 spans 17 amino acids. The chain's CDR3 is CASSQEASGAPGNTIYF. As DNA, the CDR3 is TGTGCCAGCAGCCAAGAGGCCTCAGGGGCCCCTGGAAACACCATATATTTT.

The chain uses TRBV20-1 and TRBJ2-3; D remains unclear. This CDR3 comprises 13 residues. The germline CDR1 and CDR2 sequences are DFQATT and SNEGSKA (reference sequence). Trimming pared 5 bases from V and 0 bases from J, leaving 9 bases between. The CDR3 region is CSAVSSSTDTQYF. DNA for the CDR3: TGCAGTGCTGTTTCTTCTAGCACAGATACGCAGTATTTT.

Worth noting for this clonotype: One junction end does not reproduce the germline sequence, and a read error may be involved. The genes are TRBV29-1 and TRBJ2-7; 8 positions match TRBD2. The germline V gene encodes CDR1 SQVTM and CDR2 ANQGSEA. The CDR3 has 14 residues. CDR3 residues: CRVEEMSGSYEQYF. CDR3 DNA: TGCAGAGTTGAAGAAATGAGCGGGAGCTACGAGCAGTACTTC.

Remarks on this clonotype: At one of its ends the junction is not consistent with the germline gene, which may arise from a read error. In nucleotides, the CDR3 is TGTGCCAGCAGCCGAGATTCACTAGCGGCCTCCGATACACAGTATTTT. It is translated as CASSRDSLAASDTQYF. The chain combines TRBV4-2 with TRBJ2-3; 8 positions match TRBD2. The germline CDR1 and CDR2 sequences are LGHNA and YNFKEQ. This CDR3 is built from 16 residues.

This clonotype occurred many times. The gene calls are TRBV20-1 and TRBJ2-7; D is perhaps TRBD2 (5 bases). The ends were cut back, 5 bases at V and 3 bases at J, with 20 bases in the middle. The CDR3 is 15 residues long. CDR1 and CDR2 from the germline V gene are DFQATT and SNEGSKA (reference sequence). The CDR3 protein is CSAPPTSGAGYEQYF. The CDR3 bases are TGCAGTGCTCCTCCAACCAGCGGAGCCGGCTACGAGCAGTACTTC.

Comments on this clonotype: A clone one base away is much larger, so this may be a read error. V is TRBV5-5 and J is TRBJ2-3, with D hard to call. The CDR3 loop spans 12 amino acids. The V end lost 3 bases, the J end lost 7 bases, and 9 bases lay between the germline ends. Germline CDR1 and CDR2: SGHKS and YYEKEE (reference sequence). In DNA form, the CDR3 reads TGTGCCAGCAGCTGGAGTTCTCATACGCAGTATTTT. Encoded protein: CASSWSSHTQYF.

Of note for this clonotype: A much larger clone lies a single base off, so this may be a read error. This chain links TRBV28 with TRBJ1-3; D remains unclear. From germline, CDR1 is MDHEN and CDR2 SYDVKM. The CDR3 contains 16 residues. DNA for the CDR3: TGTGCCAGCAGTTTATTCGGTCCTAGCTCTGGAGACACCATATATTTT. The encoded protein is CASSLFGPSSGDTIYF.

The table lists this clonotype with a few counts. The CDR3 nucleotides read TGCGCCAGCAGCCAGGGTGACGTAGCCAAAAACATTCAGTACTTC. The encoded protein is CASSQGDVAKNIQYF. The chain couples TRBV5-1 to TRBJ2-4; tentatively, D is TRBD1 (5 bases). CDR3 length: 15 amino acids. Trimming cost V 4 bases and J 0 bases, with 11 bases left between them. CDR1 and CDR2 from the germline V gene are SGHRS and YFSETQ.

This clonotype was observed a single time. The CDR3 end shows no conserved phenylalanine or tryptophan, and so a read error is likely. This chain joins TRBV28 and TRBJ2-1; weak D call: TRBD2 (6 bases). Between the trimmed V and J ends, which lost 8 bases and 4 bases, there was a span of 15 bases. The CDR3 covers 14 residues. CDR1 MDHEN and CDR2 SYDVKM come from the germline V gene. CDR3 sequence reads: CASRGEFFYNEQFL. The DNA of the CDR3 is TGTGCCAGCCGCGGGGAGTTTTTTTACAATGAGCAGTTCCTC.

This clonotype was counted at least ten times. The chain couples TRBV20-1 to TRBJ2-1; 8 nucleotides match TRBD2. Losses at the gene ends were 3 bases for V and 3 bases for J; bases not matched to a gene: 10. Looked up from germline, CDR1 is DFQATT and CDR2 is SNEGSKA (reference sequence). The CDR3 length is 16 residues. CDR3 bases: TGCAGTGCTAGTTTGAGCGGGAGTGCGATCTACAATGAGCAGTTCTTC. Residues: CSASLSGSAIYNEQFF.

This clonotype turned up a few times. Just one base apart from a much larger clone, this may be a read error. The conserved final phenylalanine or tryptophan is absent from the CDR3, which likely points to a read error. The rearrangement uses TRBV12-3 or TRBV12-4 and TRBJ2-2; D ambiguous. The V end was cut by 1 base, the J end by 13 bases, with 4 bases between. The CDR3 totals 10 residues. The CDR3 sequence is CASSLVRLFL. In DNA form, the CDR3 reads TGTGCCAGCAGTTTAGTTAGGCTGTTTTTA.

Notes on this clonotype: It is likely a read error, because the conserved phenylalanine at the end of the CDR3 is missing. The DNA is omitted, as the CDR3 cannot be located on it reliably, and the CDR3 follows TCRdb's listing. V usage is TRBV4-1 and J usage is TRBJ2-2; the D call TRBD2 from the table was never checked on the DNA. Including both end residues, the CDR3 is 14 amino acids long. Germline V gene sequence: CDR1 MGHRA, CDR2 YSYEKL. The CDR3 region is CASRIAGDIGELLC.

This clonotype was recorded a few times. The junction does not match germline at one end; this may be a read error. V and J are TRBV29-1 and TRBJ2-3; TRBD2 agrees at 8 bases. CDR3 size: 16 residues. Germline CDR1 is SQVTM and CDR2 is ANQGSEA. The CDR3 protein is CSVEDGSGRFTDTQYF. The CDR3 DNA sequence: TGCAGTGTTGAAGACGGAAGCGGGAGATTCACAGATACGCAGTATTTT.

The CDR3 loop reads CSAATPRGGYGYTF. The CDR3 DNA sequence: TGCAGTGCTGCTACTCCTAGGGGTGGCTATGGCTACACCTTC. The genes are TRBV20-1 and TRBJ1-2, with D possibly TRBD1 on 5 matching bases. The V gene lost 5 bases and the J gene lost 4 bases, with 17 bases spanning the gap. Germline V gives CDR1 DFQATT, CDR2 SNEGSKA (reference sequence). There are 14 residues in the CDR3.

The table lists this clonotype with many counts. The rearrangement uses TRBV10-2 and TRBJ2-7; 11 nucleotides match TRBD2. CDR3 length: 15 amino acids. The V segment lost 3 bases and the J segment 4 bases; nucleotides outside the gene matches: 5. CDR1 WSHSY and CDR2 SAAADI come from the germline V gene. The CDR3 sequence: CASSDLGLAGYEQYF. The CDR3 bases are TGCGCCAGCAGTGACCTCGGACTAGCGGGTTACGAGCAGTACTTC.